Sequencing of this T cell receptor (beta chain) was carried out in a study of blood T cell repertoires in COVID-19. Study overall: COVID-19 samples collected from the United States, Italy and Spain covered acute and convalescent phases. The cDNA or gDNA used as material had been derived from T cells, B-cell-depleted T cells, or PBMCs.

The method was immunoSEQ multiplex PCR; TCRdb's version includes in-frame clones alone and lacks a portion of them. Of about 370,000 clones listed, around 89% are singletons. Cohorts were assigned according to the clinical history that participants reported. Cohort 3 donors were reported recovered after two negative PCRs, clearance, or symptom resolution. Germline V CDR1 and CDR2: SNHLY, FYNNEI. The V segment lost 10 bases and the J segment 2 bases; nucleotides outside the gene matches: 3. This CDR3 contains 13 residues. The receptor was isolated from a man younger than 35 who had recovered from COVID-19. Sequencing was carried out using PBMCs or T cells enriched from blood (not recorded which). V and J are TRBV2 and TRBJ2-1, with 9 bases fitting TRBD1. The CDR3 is CATGQGTYNEQFF. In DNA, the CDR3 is TGTGCCACTGGACAGGGGACCTACAATGAGCAGTTCTTC.